The rows below give T cell receptor beta chains drawn from one sample of a study of memory CD4+ T cells and cytomegalovirus serostatus. Method: immunoSEQ multiplex PCR; TCRdb's copy keeps in-frame clones and lacks some. The sample has more than 35,000 clones; 79% are singletons. The sample consisted of memory CD4+ T cells from blood. The receptors here all came from an adult in good health and CMV-seropositive. CDR3s include the opening cysteine and the closing phenylalanine or tryptophan. A D gene is named only where the DNA matches it firmly. Some rows mark clone size as missing; the rest say once, few, many or name a class of expanded clone.

CDR3aa: CASSRGREAYEQYF; CDR3nt: TGTGCCAGCTCGCGCGGGAGGGAAGCCTACGAGCAGTACTTC; abundance: NA; v_gene: TRBV11-2; j_gene: TRBJ2-7; d_gene: TRBD2
CDR3aa: CASSFYSRELHF; CDR3nt: TGTGCCAGCAGCTTTTATTCCCGGGAACTCCACTTT; abundance: NA; v_gene: TRBV7-2; j_gene: TRBJ1-6; d_gene: NA
CDR3aa: CASSHSTGRKETQYF; CDR3nt: TGTGCCAGCAGTCACTCGACAGGCCGAAAAGAGACCCAGTACTTC; abundance: NA; v_gene: TRBV11-2; j_gene: TRBJ2-5; d_gene: NA
CDR3aa: CASSVFPGQGRRAFF; CDR3nt: TGTGCCAGCAGCGTATTCCCAGGACAGGGTCGTAGGGCTTTCTTT; abundance: NA; v_gene: TRBV9; j_gene: TRBJ1-1; d_gene: TRBD1
CDR3aa: CAISGGGYEQYF; CDR3nt: TGTGCCATTTCGGGGGGGGGCTACGAGCAGTACTTC; abundance: NA; v_gene: TRBV10-3; j_gene: TRBJ2-7; d_gene: TRBD2
CDR3aa: CAISGGLAEQETQYF; CDR3nt: TGTGCCATCAGTGGGGGACTAGCGGAACAAGAGACCCAGTACTTC; abundance: NA; v_gene: TRBV10-3; j_gene: TRBJ2-5; d_gene: TRBD2
CDR3aa: CASSLGRDYEQYF; CDR3nt: TGTGCCAGCAGTTTAGGGAGGGACTACGAGCAGTACTTC; abundance: NA; v_gene: TRBV28; j_gene: TRBJ2-7; d_gene: TRBD2
CDR3aa: CASSLEGFDTDTQYF; CDR3nt: TGTGCCAGCAGCTTAGAAGGTTTCGACACAGATACGCAGTATTTT; abundance: NA; v_gene: TRBV7-9; j_gene: TRBJ2-3; d_gene: NA
CDR3aa: CASSLGTRETQYF; CDR3nt: TGTGCCAGCAGCTTAGGGACTAGGGAGACCCAGTACTTC; abundance: NA; v_gene: TRBV7-8; j_gene: TRBJ2-5; d_gene: TRBD2
CDR3aa: CASSSGQGSNQPQHF; CDR3nt: TGCGCCAGCAGCTCGGGACAGGGAAGCAATCAGCCCCAGCATTTT; abundance: NA; v_gene: TRBV5-1; j_gene: TRBJ1-5; d_gene: TRBD1
CDR3aa: CASSEFFRVSSYEQYF; CDR3nt: TGTGCCAGCAGTGAATTCTTTAGGGTGTCCTCCTACGAGCAGTACTTC; abundance: once; v_gene: TRBV6-1; j_gene: TRBJ2-7; d_gene: NA
CDR3aa: CASSLKVTGGNSPNYGYTF; CDR3nt: TGTGCCAGCAGTTTAAAAGTGACAGGGGGTAATTCGCCTAACTATGGCTACACCTTC; abundance: NA; v_gene: TRBV27; j_gene: TRBJ1-2; d_gene: TRBD1
CDR3aa: CASSLQPTDTQYF; CDR3nt: TGTGCCAGCAGTTTGCAGCCAACAGATACGCAGTATTTT; abundance: NA; v_gene: TRBV6-5; j_gene: TRBJ2-3; d_gene: NA
CDR3aa: CASSLFPGGPGTGELFF; CDR3nt: TGTGCCAGCAGCTTATTCCCGGGAGGGCCGGGAACCGGGGAGCTGTTTTTT; abundance: once; v_gene: TRBV11-3; j_gene: TRBJ2-2; d_gene: TRBD2
CDR3aa: CASSQPFVFLGAYTEAFF; CDR3nt: TGCGCCAGCAGCCAACCTTTTGTTTTCCTGGGAGCTTACACTGAAGCTTTCTTT; abundance: NA; v_gene: TRBV4-1; j_gene: TRBJ1-1; d_gene: NA